The 29 T cell receptor beta chains presented below share a single source sample, sequenced in a study of T cells in Graves' hyperthyroidism and ophthalmopathy. Amplification targeted TCR beta CDR3 regions from RNA transcripts. The study used the HTBI primer set for a first-round RT-PCR of the TCR CDR3. TCRdb used MiXCR to reprocess the multiplex PCR reads, holding one entry per CDR3 protein. This table holds 530,000 or so distinct CDR3 sequences, roughly a quarter found once. The sample comprised blood. All receptors derive from a woman aged 25 to 39 with Graves' ophthalmopathy.

As to this clonotype: This may be a read error, as it is one base from a much larger clone. The V call is TRBV27, the J call TRBJ2-3; 9 nucleotides align to TRBD1. Germline CDR1 reads MNHEY; CDR2 reads SMNVEV (reference sequence). CDR3 length: 16 residues. The CDR3 DNA reads TGTACCAGCAGTATGTCCGGGACAGGGTTAGCAGATACGCAGTATTTT. Its translation is CTSSMSGTGLADTQYF.

The chain couples TRBV7-9 to TRBJ1-6, with D hard to call. The CDR3 runs 13 residues. V lost 7 bases to trimming and J lost 8 bases, with 12 bases between them. CDR1 SEHNR and CDR2 FQNEAQ come from the germline V gene (reference sequence). CDR3 nucleotides: TGTGCCAGCACCTTGGGTTGGGATTCACCCCTCCACTTT. Its protein product is CASTLGWDSPLHF.

The V gene is TRBV6-2 or TRBV6-3, the J gene TRBJ2-7; D may match TRBD1 or TRBD2 (6 bases each). There are 18 residues in the CDR3. V was shortened by 3 bases and J by 0 bases, with 21 bases between the two germline ends. Germline CDR1 is MNHEY and CDR2 is SVGEGT. CDR3 sequence (DNA): TGTGCCAGCAGTTATGTCGGGGGCTCCGGGGAGCACTCCTACGAGCAGTACTTC. Amino acid sequence: CASSYVGGSGEHSYEQYF.

To note about this clonotype: A single base separates this from a much larger clone, so it may be a read error. The V and J genes are TRBV7-3 and TRBJ2-7, with 13 bases fitting TRBD2. With V trimmed by 6 bases and J by 2 bases, 4 bases remained unmatched. This CDR3 region has 15 residues. CDR1 is SGHTA, CDR2 FQGTGA, per germline. CDR3 nucleotides: TGTGCCAGCAGTCGGACTAGCGGGAGCACCTACGAGCAGTACTTC. It codes for CASSRTSGSTYEQYF.

In this sample, this clonotype turned up many times. The chain links TRBV10-3 to TRBJ1-2; unclear D gene. With 7 bases removed from V and 4 bases from J, the gap between germline ends came to 16 bases. The CDR3 has 14 amino acids. From germline, CDR1 is ENHRY and CDR2 SYGVKD. CDR3 residues: CAINSGLEPYGYTF. In DNA, the CDR3 is TGTGCCATCAACTCGGGTTTGGAGCCCTATGGCTACACCTTC.

This clonotype has a count of ten or more. V is TRBV20-1 and J is TRBJ1-2; TRBD1 matches 8 bases. Germline V gene lookup returns CDR1 DFQATT and CDR2 SNEGSKA (reference sequence). The CDR3 runs 16 residues. J gave up 7 bases and V 0 bases, and 13 bases lay outside the gene matches. The DNA for the CDR3 is TGCAGTGCTAGAGAGTATCAAGGCAGGGGGCTAAGTGGCTACACCTTC. Translating gives CSAREYQGRGLSGYTF.

This clonotype was found many times. The V gene is TRBV2, the J gene TRBJ2-2; no firm D call. The ends were cut back, 8 bases at V and 7 bases at J, with 11 bases in the middle. The germline CDR1 and CDR2 sequences are SNHLY and FYNNEI. CDR3 length: 12 amino acids. CDR3 sequence (DNA): TGTGCCAGCGGGGTGATGGACGGGGAGCTGTTTTTT. Protein: CASGVMDGELFF.

In its sample, this clonotype was seen once. The gene calls are TRBV2 and TRBJ1-5, with D maybe TRBD1 (6 bases). The CDR3 sequence is 13 residues long. Trimming removed 8 bases from V and 3 bases from J, with 11 bases in between. CDR1 and CDR2 (germline): SNHLY, FYNNEI. This CDR3 reads CASQGGVNQPQHF. CDR3 bases: TGTGCCAGCCAAGGGGGAGTCAATCAGCCCCAGCATTTT. The full variable domain, with the rest looked up from reference TRBV2 and TRBJ1-5, is EPEVTQTPSHQVTQMGQEVILRCVPISNHLYFYWYRQILGQKVEFLVSFYNNEISEKSEIFDDQFSVERPDGSNFTLKIRSTKLEDSAMYFCASQGGVNQPQHFGDGTRLSIL.

The V and J genes are TRBV12-3 or TRBV12-4 and TRBJ1-5; no reliable D call. The CDR3 is 15 residues long. V was trimmed by 0 bases and J by 5 bases, leaving 11 bases between them. CDR3 loop: CASSLAAGSDQPQHF. CDR3 DNA sequence: TGTGCCAGCAGTTTAGCGGCAGGATCCGATCAGCCCCAGCATTTT.

This clonotype occurred a few times. This clone may be a read error of a much larger clone one base away. V usage is TRBV30 and J usage is TRBJ2-5; no definite D call. Germline CDR1 GTSNPN, CDR2 SVGIG (reference sequence). The CDR3 contains 12 residues. CDR3 sequence: CARSIGFQTQYF. CDR3 in DNA: TGTGCCCGGAGTATCGGGTTTCAGACCCAGTACTTC.

The chain uses TRBV25-1 and TRBJ2-6, with a possible D match to TRBD1 (6 bases). V lost 4 bases and J 4 bases, leaving 11 bases between the germline ends. CDR3 length: 15 amino acids. Looked up from germline, CDR1 is MGHDK and CDR2 is SYGVNS. The CDR3 protein is CASSGTGLGANVLTF. CDR3 nucleotides: TGTGCCAGCAGTGGAACAGGGCTCGGGGCCAACGTCCTGACTTTC.

The table lists this clonotype with many counts. The V call is TRBV20-1, the J call TRBJ2-7, with 8 bases that match TRBD2. CDR1 is DFQATT and CDR2 is SNEGSKA in the germline V gene (reference sequence). The ends lost 5 bases at V and 0 bases at J; junction bases unmatched: 12. The CDR3 length is 16 residues. The CDR3: CSAHYPAGGSSYEQYF. For the CDR3, the DNA is TGCAGTGCTCATTACCCCGCGGGGGGTAGCTCCTACGAGCAGTACTTC.

V is TRBV12-3 or TRBV12-4 and J is TRBJ1-1; a weak D match, TRBD1 (6 bases). V dropped 3 bases and J dropped 6 bases, with 32 bases sitting between them. The CDR3 sequence is 20 residues long. The DNA of the CDR3 is TGTGCCAGCAGTTTCCCAGGCCATCCGGGACATAAGAATCAGGAAGCTGAAGCTTTCTTT. Translation: CASSFPGHPGHKNQEAEAFF.

This clonotype turned up a few times. The chain uses TRBV27 and TRBJ2-7, with 10 positions matching TRBD1. V was clipped by 2 bases and J by 6 bases; unmatched bases: 4. The CDR3 totals 14 residues. CDR1 and CDR2 from the germline V gene are MNHEY and SMNVEV (reference sequence). CDR3: CASSLGTGVIEQYF. In DNA form, the CDR3 reads TGTGCCAGCAGTTTAGGGACAGGGGTTATCGAGCAGTACTTC.

The chain uses TRBV11-2 and TRBJ1-5; no definite D call. V was trimmed by 5 bases and J by 4 bases, leaving 12 bases between them. Germline CDR1 SGHAT, CDR2 FQNNGV. This CDR3 has 14 residues. The DNA for the CDR3 is TGTGCCAGCAGCCAAGGGTCTGAGAATCAGCCCCAGCATTTT. This translates into CASSQGSENQPQHF.

This clonotype was observed at least ten times. The gene calls are TRBV5-1 and TRBJ2-5, with D perhaps matching TRBD1 (6 bases). V dropped 0 bases and J dropped 5 bases, with 11 bases sitting between them. CDR1 is SGHRS, CDR2 YFSETQ, per germline. The CDR3 has 14 amino acids. In DNA form, the CDR3 reads TGCGCCAGCAGCTTGGGACAGGCGTGGGAGACCCAGTACTTC. It specifies CASSLGQAWETQYF. Using reference TRBV5-1 and TRBJ2-5 for the parts outside the CDR3, the full variable domain is KAGVTQTPRYLIKTRGQQVTLSCSPISGHRSVSWYQQTPGQGLQFLFEYFSETQRNKGNFPGRFSGRQFSNSRSEMNVSTLELGDSALYLCASSLGQAWETQYFGPGTRLLVL.

This clonotype was counted at least ten times. This sequence joins TRBV5-1 and TRBJ2-7; weak D call: TRBD2 (6 bases). The germline gives CDR1 SGHRS, CDR2 YFSETQ. Trimming took 0 bases from V and 1 from J, leaving 23 bases between them. The CDR3 length is 19 residues. For the CDR3, the DNA is TGCGCCAGCAGCTTGGAGGGCAGTGGACGGCGGGGCTTTTCCTACGAGCAGTACTTC. This codes for CASSLEGSGRRGFSYEQYF. Using reference TRBV5-1 and TRBJ2-7 for the parts outside the CDR3, the full variable domain is KAGVTQTPRYLIKTRGQQVTLSCSPISGHRSVSWYQQTPGQGLQFLFEYFSETQRNKGNFPGRFSGRQFSNSRSEMNVSTLELGDSALYLCASSLEGSGRRGFSYEQYFGPGTRLTVT.

V and J are TRBV6-2 or TRBV6-3 and TRBJ1-1, with D possibly being TRBD1 (5 bases). In germline, CDR1 is MNHEY, CDR2 SVGEGT. This CDR3 is 18 amino acids long. The V end lost 0 bases, the J end lost 6 bases, and 23 bases lay between the germline ends. The CDR3 is CASSYSKSVGQGGAEAFF. The CDR3 region has the DNA TGTGCCAGCAGTTACTCCAAGTCAGTGGGGCAGGGAGGAGCTGAAGCTTTCTTT.

This chain connects TRBV19 to TRBJ1-5; 8 nucleotides line up with TRBD1. Germline CDR1 LNHDA, CDR2 SQIVND (reference sequence). Trimming cost V 7 bases and J 2 bases; bases outside gene matches: 7. This CDR3 is 15 amino acids long. The CDR3: CASTRTGNGNQPQHF. The CDR3 DNA reads as TGTGCCAGTACCAGGACAGGGAATGGCAATCAGCCCCAGCATTTT.

This clonotype came up many times. V usage is TRBV19 and J usage is TRBJ1-1, with 10 bases lining up with TRBD1. The CDR3 loop spans 14 amino acids. With 6 bases clipped from V and 3 bases from J, the junction kept 4 bases outside the gene matches. The germline V gene encodes CDR1 LNHDA and CDR2 SQIVND (reference sequence). CDR3 coding DNA: TGTGCCAGTAGCAGACAGGGGGCATACACTGAAGCTTTCTTT. This codes for CASSRQGAYTEAFF.

This clonotype was counted at least ten times. Written as DNA, the CDR3 is TGTGCCAGCAGTCCAGCACCAGATACGCAGTATTTT. Protein sequence: CASSPAPDTQYF. The genes are TRBV12-3 or TRBV12-4 and TRBJ2-3; unclear D gene. V was shortened by 5 bases and J by 4 bases, with 7 bases between the two germline ends. This CDR3 is built from 12 residues.

This clonotype was recorded many times. V gene TRBV19 combines with J gene TRBJ2-5; 11 bases map to TRBD1. Germline values: CDR1 LNHDA, CDR2 SQIVND (reference sequence). V was clipped by 4 bases and J by 4 bases; unmatched bases: 5. The CDR3 length is 15 residues. The CDR3 DNA sequence: TGTGCCAGTAGTACATCCGGGACAGGGGGAGAGACCCAGTACTTC. It translates to CASSTSGTGGETQYF.

This clonotype was recorded once. The V and J genes are TRBV18 and TRBJ1-1, with D possibly matching TRBD1 (5 bases). This CDR3 is 14 amino acids long. Germline V gene data show CDR1 as KGHSH and CDR2 as LQKENI. The V gene lost 1 base and the J gene lost 4 bases, with 10 bases spanning the gap. The CDR3 loop is CASSPQGLSTEAFF. The CDR3 nucleotides are TGTGCCAGCTCACCACAGGGGCTAAGCACTGAAGCTTTCTTT.

Only a few counts were recorded for this clonotype. The rearrangement uses TRBV6-5 and TRBJ2-2; a possible D gene is TRBD2 (5 bases). Germline V lookup: CDR1 MNHEY, CDR2 SVGAGI. CDR3 size: 13 residues. Between the trimmed V and J ends, which lost 2 bases and 8 bases, there was a span of 9 bases. The CDR3 DNA reads as TGTGCCAGCAGTTACCGCCCGGGAGGGGAGCTGTTTTTT. Protein: CASSYRPGGELFF.

Note on this clonotype: One junction end disagrees with the germline gene, perhaps due to a read error. The V call is TRBV7-2, the J call TRBJ1-1; no clear D gene. The CDR3 extends over 13 amino acids. Germline CDR1 reads SGHTA; CDR2 reads FQGNSA. CDR3 DNA: TGTGCCACCAGCTTGATGCCGAGCACTGAAGCTTTCTTT. Translating gives CATSLMPSTEAFF.

The sample holds many counts of this clonotype. The chain uses TRBV14 and TRBJ1-1; D gene unclear. Trimming cost V 2 bases and J 2 bases, with 15 bases left between them. The CDR3 covers 16 residues. Germline V gene data show CDR1 as SGHDN and CDR2 as FVKESK. The CDR3 DNA follows: TGTGCCAGCAGCCAATTTACTAGGTCGGACAACACTGAAGCTTTCTTT. As protein: CASSQFTRSDNTEAFF.

In its sample, this clonotype was seen many times. This CDR3 reads CASSQELGARYGYTF. The DNA of the CDR3 is TGTGCCAGCAGCCAAGAATTGGGGGCGCGCTATGGCTACACCTTC. V gene TRBV14 combines with J gene TRBJ1-2; TRBD1 might be the D (6 bases). In germline, CDR1 is SGHDN, CDR2 FVKESK. The CDR3 covers 15 residues. Trimming took 0 bases from V and 4 from J, leaving 12 bases between them.

The J gene is TRBJ1-5, the V gene TRBV6-1; TRBD1 might be the D (6 bases). The CDR3 is made up of 15 amino acids. V lost 6 bases, J lost 0 bases, and 12 bases lay in between. CDR1 is MNHNS and CDR2 is SASEGT in the germline V gene. CDR3 sequence: CASRQGGFSNQPQHF. The DNA for the CDR3 is TGTGCCAGCAGACAGGGAGGGTTTAGCAATCAGCCCCAGCATTTT.

This clonotype appeared many times. The gene calls are TRBV12-3 or TRBV12-4 and TRBJ2-3; 8 nucleotides line up with TRBD2. V was clipped by 6 bases and J by 10 bases; unmatched bases: 9. The CDR3 loop spans 13 amino acids. CDR3 in DNA: TGTGCCAGCAGCCCGGGACTAGGGACGGCGCAGTATTTT. Translation gives CASSPGLGTAQYF.